This T cell receptor (beta chain) was retrieved from a study of CD8 T cells in Susac syndrome. An amount of RNA that ranged from roughly 0.5 to 1 ug was reverse transcribed with random hexamers. The immunoSEQ assay covered 54 Vbeta and 13 Jbeta segments for CDR3. TCRdb redid the calling of the immunoSEQ multiplex PCR reads with MiXCR, one entry per CDR3 protein. This table holds around 71,000 distinct CDR3 sequences, 85% to 95% found once. From blood CD8+ and CD4+ T cells, TCR beta sequences were generated. Trimming took off 6 bases at V and 7 bases at J, with 16 bases between the two ends. The CDR3 has 13 amino acids. The germline V gene encodes CDR1 MNHNY and CDR2 SVGAGI (reference sequence).

The sample was CD4+ T cells from PBMCs. The V and J genes are TRBV6-6 and TRBJ2-7; tentatively, D is TRBD1 (5 bases). This TCR was recovered from a human donor with Susac syndrome. In DNA form, the CDR3 reads TGTGCCAGCAGGCCACCTAGTCAGGGTGAGCAGTACTTC. It specifies CASRPPSQGEQYF.